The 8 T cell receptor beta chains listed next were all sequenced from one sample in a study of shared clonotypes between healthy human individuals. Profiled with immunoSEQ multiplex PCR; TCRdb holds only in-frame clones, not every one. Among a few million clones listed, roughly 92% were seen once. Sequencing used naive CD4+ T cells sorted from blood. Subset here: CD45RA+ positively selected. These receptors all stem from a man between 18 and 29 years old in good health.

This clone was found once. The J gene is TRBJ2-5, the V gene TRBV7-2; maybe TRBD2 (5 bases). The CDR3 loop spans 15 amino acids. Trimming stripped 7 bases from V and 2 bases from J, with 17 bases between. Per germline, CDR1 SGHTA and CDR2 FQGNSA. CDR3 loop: CASTNPRGFQETQYF. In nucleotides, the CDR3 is TGTGCCAGCACCAACCCGCGCGGGTTTCAAGAGACCCAGTACTTC.

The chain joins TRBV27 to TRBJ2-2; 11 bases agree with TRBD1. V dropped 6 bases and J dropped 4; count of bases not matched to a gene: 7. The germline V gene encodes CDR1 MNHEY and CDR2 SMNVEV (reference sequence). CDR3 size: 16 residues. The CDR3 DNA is TGTGCCAGCAGGACATCCGGGACAGGGGGCACCGGGGAGCTGTTTTTT. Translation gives CASRTSGTGGTGELFF.

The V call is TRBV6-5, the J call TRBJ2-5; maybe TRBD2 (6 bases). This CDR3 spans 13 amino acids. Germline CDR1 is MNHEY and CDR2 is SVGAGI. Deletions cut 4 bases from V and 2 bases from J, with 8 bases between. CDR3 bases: TGTGCCAGCAGTTCTGCGGGACAAGAGACCCAGTACTTC. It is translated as CASSSAGQETQYF.

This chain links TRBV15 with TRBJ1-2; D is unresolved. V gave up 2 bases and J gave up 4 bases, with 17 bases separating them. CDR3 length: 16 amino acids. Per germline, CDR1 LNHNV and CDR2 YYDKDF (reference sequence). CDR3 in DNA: TGTGCCACCAGCAGACAGGAGAACCCGGACTTCTATGGCTACACCTTC. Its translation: CATSRQENPDFYGYTF.

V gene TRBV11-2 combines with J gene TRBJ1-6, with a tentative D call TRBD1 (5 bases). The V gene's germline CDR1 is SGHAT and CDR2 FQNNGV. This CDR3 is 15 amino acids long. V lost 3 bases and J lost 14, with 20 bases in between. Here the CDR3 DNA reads TGTGCCAGCAGCTTGGGAGGGGCCAAGAACCAAACCCTCCACTTT. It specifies CASSLGGAKNQTLHF.

The CDR3 reads CAISDERNYGYTF. The CDR3 DNA reads TGTGCCATCAGTGATGAACGGAACTATGGCTACACCTTC. V usage is TRBV10-3 and J usage is TRBJ1-2, with unresolved D. V was clipped by 3 bases and J by 2 bases, with 7 bases between them. Germline CDR1 reads ENHRY; CDR2 reads SYGVKD. The CDR3 has 13 residues.

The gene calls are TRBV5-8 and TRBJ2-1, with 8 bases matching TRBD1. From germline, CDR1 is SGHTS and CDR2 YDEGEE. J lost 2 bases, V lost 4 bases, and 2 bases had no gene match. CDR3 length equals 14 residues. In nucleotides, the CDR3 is TGTGCCAGCAGCCGGGGACAGGCCTACAATGAGCAGTTCTTC. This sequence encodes CASSRGQAYNEQFF.

CDR3 protein: CASSYRGLQTGELFF. The DNA for the CDR3 is TGTGCCAGCAGTTACAGGGGGCTCCAGACCGGGGAGCTGTTTTTT. The chain uses TRBV6-6 and TRBJ2-2, with 7 nucleotides matching TRBD1. Losses at the gene ends were 2 bases for V and 5 bases for J; bases not matched to a gene: 5. Germline values: CDR1 MNHNY, CDR2 SVGAGI (reference sequence). The CDR3 contains 15 residues.